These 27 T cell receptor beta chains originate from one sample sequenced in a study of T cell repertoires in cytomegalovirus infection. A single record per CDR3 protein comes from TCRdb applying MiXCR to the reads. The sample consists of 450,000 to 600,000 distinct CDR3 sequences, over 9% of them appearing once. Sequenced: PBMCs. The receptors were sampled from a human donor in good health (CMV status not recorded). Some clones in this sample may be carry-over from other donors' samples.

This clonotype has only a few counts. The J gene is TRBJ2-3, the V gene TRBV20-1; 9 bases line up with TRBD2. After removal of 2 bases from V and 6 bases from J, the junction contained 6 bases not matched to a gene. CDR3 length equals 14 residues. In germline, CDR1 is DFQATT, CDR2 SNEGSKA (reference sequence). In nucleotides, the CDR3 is TGCAGTGCTAGACCTAGCGGGAATGTCGATACGCAGTATTTT. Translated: CSARPSGNVDTQYF.

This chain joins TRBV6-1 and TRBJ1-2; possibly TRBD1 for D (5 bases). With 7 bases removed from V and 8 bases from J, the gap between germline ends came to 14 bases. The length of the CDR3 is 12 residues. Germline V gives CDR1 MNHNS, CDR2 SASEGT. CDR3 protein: CASTETVQGYTF. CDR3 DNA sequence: TGTGCCAGCACAGAGACAGTTCAAGGCTACACCTTC.

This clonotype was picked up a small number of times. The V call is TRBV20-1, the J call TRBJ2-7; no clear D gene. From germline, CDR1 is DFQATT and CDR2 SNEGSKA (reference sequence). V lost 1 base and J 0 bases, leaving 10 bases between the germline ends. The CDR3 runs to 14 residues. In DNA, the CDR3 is TGCAGTGCTAGAGTCCAGCTGAGCTCCTACGAGCAGTACTTC. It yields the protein CSARVQLSSYEQYF.

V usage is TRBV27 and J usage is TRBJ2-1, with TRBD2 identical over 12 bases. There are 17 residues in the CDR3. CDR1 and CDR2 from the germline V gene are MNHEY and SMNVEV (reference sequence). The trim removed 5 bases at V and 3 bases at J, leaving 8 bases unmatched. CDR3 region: CASSLEPGLAGYNEQFF. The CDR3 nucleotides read TGTGCCAGCAGTCTAGAGCCGGGACTAGCGGGCTACAATGAGCAGTTCTTC.

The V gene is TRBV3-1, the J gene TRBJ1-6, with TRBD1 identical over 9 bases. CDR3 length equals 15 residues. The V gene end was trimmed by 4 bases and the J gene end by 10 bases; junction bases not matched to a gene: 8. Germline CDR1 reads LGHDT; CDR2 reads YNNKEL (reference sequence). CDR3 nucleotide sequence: TGTGCCAGCAGCCCTACCGGGACAGGGACGTCACCCCTCCACTTT. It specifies CASSPTGTGTSPLHF.

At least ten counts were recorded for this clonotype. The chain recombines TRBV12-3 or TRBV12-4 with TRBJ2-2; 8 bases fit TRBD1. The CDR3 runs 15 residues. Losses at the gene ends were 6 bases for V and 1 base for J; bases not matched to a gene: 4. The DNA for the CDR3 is TGTGCCAGCAGGCCCAGGGGGCGGAACACCGGGGAGCTGTTTTTT. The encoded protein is CASRPRGRNTGELFF.

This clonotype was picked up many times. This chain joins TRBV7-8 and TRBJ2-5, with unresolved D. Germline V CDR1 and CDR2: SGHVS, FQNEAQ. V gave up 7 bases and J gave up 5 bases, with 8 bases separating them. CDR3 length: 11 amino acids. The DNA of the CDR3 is TGTGCCAGCACCCTTAGGGAGACCCAGTACTTC. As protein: CASTLRETQYF.

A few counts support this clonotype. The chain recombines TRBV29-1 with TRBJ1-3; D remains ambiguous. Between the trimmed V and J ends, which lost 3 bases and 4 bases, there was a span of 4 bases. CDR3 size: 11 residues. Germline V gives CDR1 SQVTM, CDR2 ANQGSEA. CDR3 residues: CSVEGGNTIYF. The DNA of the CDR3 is TGCAGCGTTGAGGGGGGAAACACCATATATTTT.

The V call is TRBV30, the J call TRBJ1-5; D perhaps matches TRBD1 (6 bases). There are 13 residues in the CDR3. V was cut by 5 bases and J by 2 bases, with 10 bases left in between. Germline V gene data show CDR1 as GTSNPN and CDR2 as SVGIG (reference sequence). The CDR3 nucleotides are TGTGCCTGGGCTAGACAGGGCAATCAGCCCCAGCATTTT. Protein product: CAWARQGNQPQHF.

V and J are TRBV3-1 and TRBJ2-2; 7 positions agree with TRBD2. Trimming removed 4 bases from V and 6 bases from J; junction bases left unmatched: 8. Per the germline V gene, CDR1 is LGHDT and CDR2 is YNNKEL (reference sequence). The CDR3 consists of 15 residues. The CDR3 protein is CASSPLPTSPGELFF. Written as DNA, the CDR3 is TGTGCCAGCAGCCCCTTACCGACTAGCCCCGGGGAGCTGTTTTTT.

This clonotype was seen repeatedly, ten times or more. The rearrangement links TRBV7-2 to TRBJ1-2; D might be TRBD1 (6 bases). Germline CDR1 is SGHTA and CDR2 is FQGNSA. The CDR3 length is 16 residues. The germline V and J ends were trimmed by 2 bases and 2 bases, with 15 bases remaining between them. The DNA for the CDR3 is TGTGCCAGCAGCTTAAAGGCAGGGGCTTCGAACTATGGCTACACCTTC. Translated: CASSLKAGASNYGYTF.

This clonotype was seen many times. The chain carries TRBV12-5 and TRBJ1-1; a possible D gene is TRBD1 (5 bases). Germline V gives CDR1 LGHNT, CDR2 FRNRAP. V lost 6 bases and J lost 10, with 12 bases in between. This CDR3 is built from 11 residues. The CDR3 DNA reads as TGTGCTAGTGGCCAAGGGACTCTAGCTTTCTTT. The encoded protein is CASGQGTLAFF.

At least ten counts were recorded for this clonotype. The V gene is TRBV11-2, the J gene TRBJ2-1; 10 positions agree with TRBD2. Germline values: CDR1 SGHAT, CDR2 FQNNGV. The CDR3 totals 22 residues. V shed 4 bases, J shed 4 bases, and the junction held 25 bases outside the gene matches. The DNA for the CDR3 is TGTGCCAGCAGCTCCCCGGGACAGGCCTCAGGCTCTAGCGGGAGATTTTACAATGAGCAGTTCTTC. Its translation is CASSSPGQASGSSGRFYNEQFF.

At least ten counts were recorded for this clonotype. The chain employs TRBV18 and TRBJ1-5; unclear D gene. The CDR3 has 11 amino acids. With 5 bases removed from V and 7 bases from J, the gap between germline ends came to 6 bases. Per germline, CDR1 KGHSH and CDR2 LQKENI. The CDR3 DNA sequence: TGTGCCAGCTCATGCCCCCAGCCCCAGCATTTT. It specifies CASSCPQPQHF.

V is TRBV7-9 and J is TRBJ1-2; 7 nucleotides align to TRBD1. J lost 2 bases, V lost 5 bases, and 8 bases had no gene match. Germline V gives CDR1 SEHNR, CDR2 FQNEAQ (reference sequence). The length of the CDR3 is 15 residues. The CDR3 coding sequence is TGTGCCAGCAGCCCCCGGGACAGCCGAAACTATGGCTACACCTTC. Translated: CASSPRDSRNYGYTF.

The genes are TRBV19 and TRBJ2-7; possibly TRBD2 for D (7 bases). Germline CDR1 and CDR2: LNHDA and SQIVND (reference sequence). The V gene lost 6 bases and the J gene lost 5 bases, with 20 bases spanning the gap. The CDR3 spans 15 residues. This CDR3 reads CASSDLAGAVNEQYF. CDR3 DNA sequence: TGTGCCAGTAGCGATTTGGCGGGGGCAGTTAACGAGCAGTACTTC.

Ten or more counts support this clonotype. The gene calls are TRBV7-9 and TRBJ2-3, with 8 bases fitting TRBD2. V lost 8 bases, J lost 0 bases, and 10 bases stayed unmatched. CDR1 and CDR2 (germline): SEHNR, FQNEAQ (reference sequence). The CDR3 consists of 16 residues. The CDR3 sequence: CASASGGADSTDTQYF. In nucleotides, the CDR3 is TGTGCCAGCGCGAGCGGGGGCGCCGATAGCACAGATACGCAGTATTTT.

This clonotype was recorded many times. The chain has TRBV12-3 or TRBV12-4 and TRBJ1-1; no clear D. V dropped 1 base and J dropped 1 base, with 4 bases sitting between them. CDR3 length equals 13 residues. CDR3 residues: CASSLVTNTEAFF. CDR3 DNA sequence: TGTGCCAGCAGTTTAGTCACGAACACTGAAGCTTTCTTT.

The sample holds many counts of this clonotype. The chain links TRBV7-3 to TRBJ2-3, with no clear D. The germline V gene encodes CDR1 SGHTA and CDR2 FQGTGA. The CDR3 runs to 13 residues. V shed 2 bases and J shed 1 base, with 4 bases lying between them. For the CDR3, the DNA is TGTGCCAGCAGCTTACAGGGCACAGATACGCAGTATTTT. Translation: CASSLQGTDTQYF.

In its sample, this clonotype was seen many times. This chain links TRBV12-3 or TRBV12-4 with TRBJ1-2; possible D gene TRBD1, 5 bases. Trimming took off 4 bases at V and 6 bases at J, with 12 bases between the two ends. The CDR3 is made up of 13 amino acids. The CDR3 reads CASSSSGSDGYTF. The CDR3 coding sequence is TGTGCCAGCAGTTCCTCAGGGAGCGATGGCTACACCTTC.

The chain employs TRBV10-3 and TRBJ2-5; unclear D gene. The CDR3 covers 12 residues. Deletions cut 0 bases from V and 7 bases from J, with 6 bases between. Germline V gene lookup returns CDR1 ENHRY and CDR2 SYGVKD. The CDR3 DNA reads TGTGCCATCAGTGAGTCGTCGGTGACCCAGTACTTC. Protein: CAISESSVTQYF.

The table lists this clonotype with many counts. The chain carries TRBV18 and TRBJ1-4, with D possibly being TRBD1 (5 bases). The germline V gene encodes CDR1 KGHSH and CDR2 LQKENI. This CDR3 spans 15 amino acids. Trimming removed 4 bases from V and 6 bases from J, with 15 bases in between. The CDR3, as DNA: TGTGCCAGCTCACTCTCACAGGTGATGGATGAAAAACTGTTTTTT. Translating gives CASSLSQVMDEKLFF.

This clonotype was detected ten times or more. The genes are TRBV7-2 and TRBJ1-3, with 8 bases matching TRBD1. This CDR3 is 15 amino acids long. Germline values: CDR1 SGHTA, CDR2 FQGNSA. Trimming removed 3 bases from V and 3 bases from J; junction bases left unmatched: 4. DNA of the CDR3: TGTGCCAGCAGCTTTACAGGGGGAGATGGAAACACCATATATTTT. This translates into CASSFTGGDGNTIYF.

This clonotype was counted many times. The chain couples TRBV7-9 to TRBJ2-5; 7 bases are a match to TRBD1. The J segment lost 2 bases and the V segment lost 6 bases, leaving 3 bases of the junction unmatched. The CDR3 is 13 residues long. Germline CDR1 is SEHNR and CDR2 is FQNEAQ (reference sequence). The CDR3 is CASRRTGQETQYF. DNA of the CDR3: TGTGCCAGCAGGAGGACAGGTCAAGAGACCCAGTACTTC.

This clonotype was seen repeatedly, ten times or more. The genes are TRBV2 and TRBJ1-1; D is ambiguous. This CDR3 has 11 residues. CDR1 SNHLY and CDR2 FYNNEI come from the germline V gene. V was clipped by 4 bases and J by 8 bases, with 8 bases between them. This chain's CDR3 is CASSAKYEAFF. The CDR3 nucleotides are TGTGCCAGCAGTGCTAAATACGAAGCTTTCTTT.

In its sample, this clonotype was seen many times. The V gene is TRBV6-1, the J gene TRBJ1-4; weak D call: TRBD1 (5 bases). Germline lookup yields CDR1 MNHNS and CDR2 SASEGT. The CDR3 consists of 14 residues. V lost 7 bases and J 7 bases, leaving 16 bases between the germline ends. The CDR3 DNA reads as TGTGCCAGCACGGCAAGGAGGGGTGGTGAAAAACTGTTTTTT. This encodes CASTARRGGEKLFF.

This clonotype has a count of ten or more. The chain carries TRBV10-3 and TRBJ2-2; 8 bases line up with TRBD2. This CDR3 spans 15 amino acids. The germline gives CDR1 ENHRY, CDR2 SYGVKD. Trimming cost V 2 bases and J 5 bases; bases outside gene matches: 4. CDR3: CAISEERGPTGELFF. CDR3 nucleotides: TGTGCCATCAGTGAGGAGCGGGGGCCGACCGGGGAGCTGTTTTTT.